These 18 T cell receptor beta chains came from one sample sequenced in a study of blood T cell repertoires in COVID-19. Clones were sequenced by immunoSEQ multiplex PCR, and TCRdb holds only the in-frame ones, with some missing. Among roughly 200,000 clones listed, about 85% were seen once. What was sequenced was PBMCs or T cells enriched from blood (not recorded which). The origin of the receptors is a man in his forties who had recovered from COVID-19.

The rearrangement links TRBV19 to TRBJ1-2; D is unclear. Trimming took off 5 bases at V and 4 bases at J, with 14 bases between the two ends. CDR1 LNHDA and CDR2 SQIVND come from the germline V gene (reference sequence). The CDR3 contains 14 residues. The CDR3 sequence is CASSLTSTRYGYTF. The CDR3 bases are TGTGCCAGTAGTCTAACTTCGACACGCTATGGCTACACCTTC. The full variable domain, with the rest looked up from reference TRBV19 and TRBJ1-2, is DGGITQSPKYLFRKEGQNVTLSCEQNLNHDAMYWYRQDPGQGLRLIYYSQIVNDFQKGDIAEGYSVSREKKESFPLTVTSAQKNPTAFYLCASSLTSTRYGYTFGSGTRLTVV.

DNA for the CDR3: TGTGCCAGCAGCTCCAACCGCGAGGGGGGGGGAGAGACCCAGTACTTC. This gives the protein CASSSNREGGGETQYF. This chain links TRBV7-2 with TRBJ2-5; tentative D call: TRBD2 (7 bases). The germline V and J ends were trimmed by 4 bases and 4 bases, with 19 bases remaining between them. Germline CDR1 is SGHTA and CDR2 is FQGNSA. This CDR3 region has 16 residues.

The chain carries TRBV11-3 and TRBJ2-1; 8 bases are a match to TRBD2. Trimming at V came to 4 bases and at J to 5 bases, leaving 7 bases not matched to a gene. The CDR3 is 15 residues long. The V gene's germline CDR1 is SGHNT and CDR2 YENEEA. This CDR3 reads CASSYSSGGNNEQFF. CDR3 coding DNA: TGTGCCAGCAGCTATAGTTCGGGAGGGAACAATGAGCAGTTCTTC. Together with reference TRBV11-3 and TRBJ2-1, the CDR3 gives the full variable domain: EAGVVQSPRYKIIEKKQPVAFWCNPISGHNTLYWYLQNLGQGPELLIRYENEEAVDDSQLPKDRFSAERLKGVDSTLKIQPAELGDSAVYLCASSYSSGGNNEQFFGPGTRLTVL.

The gene calls are TRBV14 and TRBJ1-2; D gene unclear. Germline V gene data show CDR1 as SGHDN and CDR2 as FVKESK. V was trimmed by 4 bases and J by 0 bases, leaving 12 bases between them. The CDR3 loop spans 15 amino acids. CDR3 residues: CASSPMTTTNYGYTF. The CDR3 DNA is TGTGCCAGCAGCCCAATGACGACAACTAACTATGGCTACACCTTC.

This clone was seen once. This chain uses TRBV5-6 with TRBJ1-5; weak D call: TRBD1 (6 bases). Trimming took 3 bases from V and 6 from J, leaving 22 bases between them. The CDR3 is made up of 17 amino acids. CDR1 is SGHDT, CDR2 YYEEEE, per germline. CDR3 protein: CASSSTYRVGLGQPQHF. In DNA form, the CDR3 reads TGTGCCAGCAGCTCCACCTACAGGGTAGGCCTCGGTCAGCCCCAGCATTTT.

The chain uses TRBV2 and TRBJ2-3, with 14 bases fitting TRBD2. The germline V gene has CDR1 SNHLY and CDR2 FYNNEI. The CDR3 contains 15 residues. After removal of 6 bases from V and 9 bases from J, the junction contained 8 bases not matched to a gene. Here the CDR3 DNA reads TGTGCCAGCAGACGACTAGCGGGAGGGCAGGTGACGCAGTATTTT. Amino acids: CASRRLAGGQVTQYF.

The chain carries TRBV7-2 and TRBJ1-1, with D perhaps matching TRBD1 (5 bases). Trimming pared 0 bases from V and 4 bases from J, leaving 15 bases between. Germline values: CDR1 SGHTA, CDR2 FQGNSA. The CDR3 is 16 residues long. The CDR3 sequence: CASSLALRQWGTEAFF. The CDR3 DNA reads as TGTGCCAGCAGCTTAGCGCTGAGACAGTGGGGCACTGAAGCTTTCTTT.

V usage is TRBV2 and J usage is TRBJ1-3; TRBD1 might be the D (5 bases). The CDR3 consists of 14 residues. Germline values: CDR1 SNHLY, CDR2 FYNNEI. V shed 6 bases and J shed 0 bases, with 9 bases lying between them. The CDR3 here is CASRKTVSGNTIYF. The CDR3 DNA is TGTGCCAGCAGAAAGACAGTCTCTGGAAACACCATATATTTT.

CDR3 DNA sequence: TGCGCCAGCAGGCTAGCGGGCGAAGAGACCCAGTACTTC. Translated, it gives CASRLAGEETQYF. This rearrangement joins TRBV5-1 to TRBJ2-5; the match to TRBD2 covers 8 bases. The CDR3 is 13 residues long. Trimming took 5 bases from V and 3 from J; bases not matched to a gene: 3. CDR1 and CDR2 (germline): SGHRS, YFSETQ.

The chain is built from TRBV15 and TRBJ1-1, with TRBD1 matching over 7 bases. The germline CDR1 and CDR2 sequences are LNHNV and YYDKDF (reference sequence). The CDR3 runs to 15 residues. After removal of 3 bases from V and 0 bases from J, the junction contained 4 bases not matched to a gene. Here the CDR3 reads CATSRGGQLNTEAFF. As DNA, the CDR3 is TGTGCCACCAGCAGGGGGGGACAGCTGAACACTGAAGCTTTCTTT.

The V call is TRBV7-9, the J call TRBJ2-2; 7 nucleotides agree with TRBD1. Germline V gives CDR1 SEHNR, CDR2 FQNEAQ (reference sequence). CDR3 length equals 16 residues. V trimming: 5 bases; J trimming: 0 bases; junction bases outside the gene matches: 6. The CDR3 DNA reads TGTGCCAGCAGCGGGACAGTACCACCGAACACCGGGGAGCTGTTTTTT. As protein: CASSGTVPPNTGELFF.

The J gene is TRBJ2-7, the V gene TRBV6-5, with 7 bases matching TRBD2. Germline V gives CDR1 MNHEY, CDR2 SVGAGI. The CDR3 runs to 15 residues. The J segment lost 4 bases and the V segment lost 8 bases, leaving 14 bases of the junction unmatched. CDR3 sequence: CASGEKTSEKYEQYF. The CDR3 coding sequence is TGTGCCAGCGGGGAGAAAACTAGCGAGAAATACGAGCAGTACTTC.

This clone came up a few times. This chain connects TRBV27 to TRBJ2-7; 9 nucleotides match TRBD1. The V and J ends lost 4 bases and 2 bases, in that order; junction bases with no gene match: 18. This CDR3 spans 19 amino acids. In germline, CDR1 is MNHEY, CDR2 SMNVEV (reference sequence). The CDR3 sequence is CASSSINMIPGQGPYEQYF. As DNA, the CDR3 is TGTGCCAGCAGTTCGATAAATATGATTCCGGGACAGGGTCCCTACGAGCAGTACTTC.

The chain carries TRBV4-1 and TRBJ2-1, with TRBD2 as a possible D gene (5 bases). The CDR3 loop spans 18 amino acids. Per germline, CDR1 MGHRA and CDR2 YSYEKL. V lost 0 bases, J lost 2 bases, and 17 bases lay in between. CDR3 residues: CASSQDGPRFGAYNEQFF. CDR3 DNA sequence: TGCGCCAGCAGCCAAGATGGGCCCAGATTCGGGGCCTACAATGAGCAGTTCTTC.

The rearrangement uses TRBV11-2 and TRBJ2-2, with 8 nucleotides matching TRBD2. Germline V gene sequence: CDR1 SGHAT, CDR2 FQNNGV. The CDR3 extends over 13 amino acids. Trimming removed 5 bases from V and 6 bases from J; junction bases left unmatched: 2. For the CDR3, the DNA is TGTGCCAGCAGCCCGGGAGGGGCCGGGGAGCTGTTTTTT. As protein: CASSPGGAGELFF.

V gene TRBV14 combines with J gene TRBJ2-7; D might be TRBD1 (6 bases). Germline-derived CDR1 and CDR2 are SGHDN and FVKESK. CDR3 length: 16 amino acids. Deletions cut 2 bases from V and 0 bases from J, with 14 bases between. CDR3 loop: CASSQTGTQSSYEQYF. DNA of the CDR3: TGTGCCAGCAGCCAAACCGGGACACAAAGCTCCTACGAGCAGTACTTC.

This chain joins TRBV11-1 and TRBJ2-1; no clear D. Trimming removed 3 bases from V and 9 bases from J, with 9 bases in between. CDR3 length: 12 residues. Looked up from germline, CDR1 is SGHAT and CDR2 is FQDESV (reference sequence). CDR3 sequence (DNA): TGTGCCAGCAGCTTTTTCGAGAGTGAGCAGTTCTTC. Protein sequence: CASSFFESEQFF.

The chain is built from TRBV30 and TRBJ2-5; unclear D gene. The V end was cut by 5 bases, the J end by 7 bases, with 14 bases between. From germline, CDR1 is GTSNPN and CDR2 SVGIG (reference sequence). This CDR3 comprises 12 residues. The CDR3 region has the DNA TGTGCCTGGGCCCACAGCAAAGGGACCCAGTACTTC. Protein sequence: CAWAHSKGTQYF.